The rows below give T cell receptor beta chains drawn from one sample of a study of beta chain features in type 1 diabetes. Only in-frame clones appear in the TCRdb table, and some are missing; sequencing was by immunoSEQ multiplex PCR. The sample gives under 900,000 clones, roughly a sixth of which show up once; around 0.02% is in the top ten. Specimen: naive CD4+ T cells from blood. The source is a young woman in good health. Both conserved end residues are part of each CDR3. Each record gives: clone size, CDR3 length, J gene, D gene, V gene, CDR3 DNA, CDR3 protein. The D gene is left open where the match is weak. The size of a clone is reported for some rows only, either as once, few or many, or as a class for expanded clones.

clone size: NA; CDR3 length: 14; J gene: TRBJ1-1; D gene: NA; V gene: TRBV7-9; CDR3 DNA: TGTGCCAGCAGCTTACGACCGCAGAACACTGAAGCTTTCTTT; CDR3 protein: CASSLRPQNTEAFF
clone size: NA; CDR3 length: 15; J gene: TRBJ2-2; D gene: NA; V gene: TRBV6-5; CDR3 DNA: TGTGCCAGCAGAGCCCCCGGGATAACGGGCGGGGAGCTGTTTTTT; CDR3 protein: CASRAPGITGGELFF
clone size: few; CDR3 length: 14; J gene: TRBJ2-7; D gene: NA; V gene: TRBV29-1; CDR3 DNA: TGCAGCGTTTCCCCCTGGGACGGAGAAAACGAGCAGTACTTC; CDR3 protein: CSVSPWDGENEQYF
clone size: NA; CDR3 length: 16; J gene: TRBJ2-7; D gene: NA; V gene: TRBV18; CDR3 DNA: TGTGCCAGCTCACCTTTCGGACGCAACGTACAGGTCGAGCAGTACTTC; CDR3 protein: CASSPFGRNVQVEQYF
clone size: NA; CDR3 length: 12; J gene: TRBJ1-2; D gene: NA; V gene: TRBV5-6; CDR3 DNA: TGTGCCAGCAGCTCCCGGGACTATGGCTACACCTTC; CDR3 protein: CASSSRDYGYTF
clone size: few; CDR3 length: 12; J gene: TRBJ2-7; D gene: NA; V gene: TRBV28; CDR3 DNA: TGTGCCAGCAGCCCGCTCGGAGACGAGCAGTACTTC; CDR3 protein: CASSPLGDEQYF
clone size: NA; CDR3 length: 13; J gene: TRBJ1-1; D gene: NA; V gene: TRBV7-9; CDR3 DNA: TGTGCCAGCAGCTTCCGGACCCTCGGGGTAGCTTTCTTT; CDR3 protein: CASSFRTLGVAFF
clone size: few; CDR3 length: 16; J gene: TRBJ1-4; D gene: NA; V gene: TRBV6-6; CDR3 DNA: TGTGCCAGCAGTCCCCCGTACGAGGCAACTAATGAAAAACTGTTTTTT; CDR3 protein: CASSPPYEATNEKLFF
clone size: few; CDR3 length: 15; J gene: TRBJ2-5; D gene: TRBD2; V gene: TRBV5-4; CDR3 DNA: TGTGCCAGCAGCTCTCCGGGACTAGCGGGGGAGACCCAGTACTTC; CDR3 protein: CASSSPGLAGETQYF
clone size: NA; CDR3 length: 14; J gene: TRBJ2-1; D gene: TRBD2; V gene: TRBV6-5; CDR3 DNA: TGTGCCAGCAGTTCTAGCGGGAGATACAATGAGCAGTTCTTC; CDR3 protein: CASSSSGRYNEQFF
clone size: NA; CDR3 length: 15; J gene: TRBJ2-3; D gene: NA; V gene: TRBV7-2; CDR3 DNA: TGTGCCAGCAGCTTAGGGGGACTTCACACAGATACGCAGTATTTT; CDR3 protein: CASSLGGLHTDTQYF
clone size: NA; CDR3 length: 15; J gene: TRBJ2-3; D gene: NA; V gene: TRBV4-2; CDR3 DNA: TGTGCCAGCAGCCAGGCGAGAGCTGGCACAGATACGCAGTATTTT; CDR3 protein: CASSQARAGTDTQYF
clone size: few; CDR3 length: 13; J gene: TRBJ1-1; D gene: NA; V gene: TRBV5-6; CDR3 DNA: TGTGCCAGCAGCTTGGAGGGGGAGGATGAAGCTTTCTTT; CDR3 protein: CASSLEGEDEAFF
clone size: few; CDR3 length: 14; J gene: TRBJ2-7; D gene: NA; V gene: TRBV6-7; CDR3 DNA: TGTGCCAGCAGGGGAGCTAGCGAGTCCTACGAGCAGTACTTC; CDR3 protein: CASRGASESYEQYF
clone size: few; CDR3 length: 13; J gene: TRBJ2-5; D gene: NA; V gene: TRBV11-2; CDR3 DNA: TGTGCCAGCAGCTTAGTATCGCGGGAGACCCAGTACTTC; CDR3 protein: CASSLVSRETQYF
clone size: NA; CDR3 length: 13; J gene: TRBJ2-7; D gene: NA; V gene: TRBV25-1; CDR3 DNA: TGTGCCAGCAGTGAATGGGTCACGGGCGAGCAGTACTTC; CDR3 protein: CASSEWVTGEQYF
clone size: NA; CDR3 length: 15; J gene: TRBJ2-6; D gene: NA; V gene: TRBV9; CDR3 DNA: TGTGCCAGCAGCGTAGGCCCTGCCGGGGCCAACGTCCTGACTTTC; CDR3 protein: CASSVGPAGANVLTF
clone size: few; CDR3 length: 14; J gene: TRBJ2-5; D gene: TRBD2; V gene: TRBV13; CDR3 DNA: TGTGCCAGCAGTTTGCTAGCGGGAGGGGAGACCCAGTACTTC; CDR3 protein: CASSLLAGGETQYF
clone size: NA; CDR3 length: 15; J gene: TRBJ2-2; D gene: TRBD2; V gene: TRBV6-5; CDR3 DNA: TGTGCCAGCAGCCGATCGGGACTAAACACCGGGGAGCTGTTTTTT; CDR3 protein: CASSRSGLNTGELFF
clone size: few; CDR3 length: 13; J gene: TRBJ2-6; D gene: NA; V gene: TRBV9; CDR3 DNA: TGTGGAATCCCTGCTGCTGGGGCCAACGTCCTGACTTTC; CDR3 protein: CGIPAAGANVLTF
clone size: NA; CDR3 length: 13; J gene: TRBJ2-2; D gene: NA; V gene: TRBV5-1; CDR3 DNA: TGCGCCAGCAGCTTGTGGGGGACCGGGGAGCTGTTTTTT; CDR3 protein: CASSLWGTGELFF
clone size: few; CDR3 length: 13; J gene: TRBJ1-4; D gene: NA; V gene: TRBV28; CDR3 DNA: TGTGCCAGCAGTCCGAACATTCGAGAAAAACTGTTTTTT; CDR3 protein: CASSPNIREKLFF
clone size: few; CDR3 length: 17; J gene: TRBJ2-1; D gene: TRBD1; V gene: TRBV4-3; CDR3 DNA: TGCGCCAGCAGCCAAAACAGGGGAAGGGCCTCCTACAATGAGCAGTTCTTC; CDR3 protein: CASSQNRGRASYNEQFF
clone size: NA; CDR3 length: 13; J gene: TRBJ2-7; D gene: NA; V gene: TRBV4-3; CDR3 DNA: TGCGCCAGCAGCCAATTCCAGGGTTACGAGCAGTACTTC; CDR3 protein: CASSQFQGYEQYF
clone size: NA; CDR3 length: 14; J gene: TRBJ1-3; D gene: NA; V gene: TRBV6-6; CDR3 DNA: TGTGCCAGCAGTTGGTCAGGGGAAGGAAACACCATATATTTT; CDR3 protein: CASSWSGEGNTIYF
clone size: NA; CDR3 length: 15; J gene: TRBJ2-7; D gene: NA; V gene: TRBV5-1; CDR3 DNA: TGCGCCAGCAGCGTGGCTCCGATCGACCCCTACGAGCAGTACTTC; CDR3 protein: CASSVAPIDPYEQYF
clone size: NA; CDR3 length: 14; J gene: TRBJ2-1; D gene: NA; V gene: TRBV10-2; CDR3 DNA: TGCGCCAGCAGTGAGACCAGGGGAGTTGATGAGCAGTTCTTC; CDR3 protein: CASSETRGVDEQFF
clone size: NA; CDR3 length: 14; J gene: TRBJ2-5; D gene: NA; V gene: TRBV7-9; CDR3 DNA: TGTGCCAGCAGCTTAGCGACAAGTATGGAGACCCAGTACTTC; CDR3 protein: CASSLATSMETQYF
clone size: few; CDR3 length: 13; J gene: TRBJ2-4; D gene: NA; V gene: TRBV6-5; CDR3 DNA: TGTGCCAGCATTTCATCTAGCGTTCCGGCGATGTACTTC; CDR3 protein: CASISSSVPAMYF
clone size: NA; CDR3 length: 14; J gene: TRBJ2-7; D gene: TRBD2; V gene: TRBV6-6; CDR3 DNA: TGTGCCAGCAGTTACCCGGGACTAGCGTACGAGCAGTACTTC; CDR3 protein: CASSYPGLAYEQYF
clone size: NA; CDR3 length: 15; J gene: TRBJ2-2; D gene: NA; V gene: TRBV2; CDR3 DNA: TGTGCCAAGAAGATTGGGGTAGGGAACACCGGGGAGCTGTTTTTT; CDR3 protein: CAKKIGVGNTGELFF
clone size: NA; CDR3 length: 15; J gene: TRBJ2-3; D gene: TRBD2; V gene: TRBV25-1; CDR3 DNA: TGTGCCAGCAGTGTGAGCGGGAGCGACACAGATACGCAGTATTTT; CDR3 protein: CASSVSGSDTDTQYF
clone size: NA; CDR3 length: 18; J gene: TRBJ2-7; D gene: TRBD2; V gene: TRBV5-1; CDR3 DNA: TGCGCCAGCATCGCTCAACCGGGACTAGCGGGTGAAGCTCACGAGCAGTACTTC; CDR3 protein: CASIAQPGLAGEAHEQYF
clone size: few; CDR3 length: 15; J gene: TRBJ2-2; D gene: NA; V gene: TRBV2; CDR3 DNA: TGTGCCAGCAGTGATCAGGGCCTGAACACCGGGGAGCTGTTTTTT; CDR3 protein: CASSDQGLNTGELFF
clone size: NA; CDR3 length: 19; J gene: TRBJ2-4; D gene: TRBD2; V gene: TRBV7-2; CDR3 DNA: TGTGCCAGCAGCCCCGGACTAGCGGGAGGGCCGTTCGCCAAAAACATTCAGTACTTC; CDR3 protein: CASSPGLAGGPFAKNIQYF
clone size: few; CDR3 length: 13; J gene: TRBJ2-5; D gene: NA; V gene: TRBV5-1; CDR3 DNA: TGCGCCAGCAGCTTGGGGTACCAAGAGACCCAGTACTTC; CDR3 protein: CASSLGYQETQYF
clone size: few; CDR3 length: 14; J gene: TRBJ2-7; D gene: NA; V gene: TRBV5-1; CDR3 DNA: TGCGCCAGCAGCTTGGGTAGCGGTCTCTACGAGCAGTACTTC; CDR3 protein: CASSLGSGLYEQYF
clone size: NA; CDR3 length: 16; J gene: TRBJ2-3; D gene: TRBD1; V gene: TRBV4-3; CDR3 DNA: TGCGCCAGCAGCCAAGGCGACAGGGGGCGGGGAGATACGCAGTATTTT; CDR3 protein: CASSQGDRGRGDTQYF
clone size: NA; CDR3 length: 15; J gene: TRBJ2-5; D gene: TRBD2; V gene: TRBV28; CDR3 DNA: TGTGCCAGCAGTTCCCTAGCGGGAGCTCCAGAGACCCAGTACTTC; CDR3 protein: CASSSLAGAPETQYF
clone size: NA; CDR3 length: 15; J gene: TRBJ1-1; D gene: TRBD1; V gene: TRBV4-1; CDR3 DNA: TGCGCCAGCAGCCCGAGGACAGGGAGGGCCACTGAAGCTTTCTTT; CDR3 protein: CASSPRTGRATEAFF
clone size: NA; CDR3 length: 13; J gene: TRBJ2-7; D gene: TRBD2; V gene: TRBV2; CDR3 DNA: TGTGCCAGTAGGACTAGCGGGGTCGACGAGCAGTACTTC; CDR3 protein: CASRTSGVDEQYF
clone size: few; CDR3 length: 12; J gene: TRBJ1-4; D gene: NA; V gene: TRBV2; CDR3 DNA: TGTGCCAGCAGTCTAGAGGGGGAAAAACTGTTTTTT; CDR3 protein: CASSLEGEKLFF
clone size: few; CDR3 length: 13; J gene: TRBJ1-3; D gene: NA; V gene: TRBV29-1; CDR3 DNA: TGCAGCGTTGACAAGCTCTCTGGAAACACCATATATTTT; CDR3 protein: CSVDKLSGNTIYF